The clone carrying this T cell receptor beta chain was detected a few times. The antigen is undetermined. What was sequenced were expressed TCRB transcripts, since all of the isolated RNA had been reverse transcribed. Sequencing used immunoSEQ multiplex PCR; TCRdb keeps in-frame clones, though not all of them. The sample lists about 160,000 clones; about 9% were seen once. Via the markers CD45RO/CCR7/CD25/CD127/CD95/CD27, stem cell-like memory, regulatory, central memory and naive CD4+ cells were sorted. CDR1 is SEHNR and CDR2 is FQNEAQ in the germline V gene (reference sequence). The CDR3 is 15 residues long. V was pared by 5 bases and J by 6 bases, with 7 bases of the junction left unmatched. This specimen belongs to a study of beta chain features in type 1 diabetes. Study-level findings and limits: When Type 1 diabetes patients were examined, their TCRB CDR3s proved moderately but significantly shorter in all four CD4+ subsets. Within the patient group, naive, central memory and Treg TCRB repertoires appeared more similar to each other than within healthy donors. Patients with type 1 diabetes carried fewer insertions and had more deletions at their VDJ junctions.

This sequence originates from a woman aged 18 to 35 with type 1 diabetes. Sequenced sample: central memory CD4+ T cells from blood. The chain has TRBV7-9 and TRBJ1-4, with TRBD1 identical over 9 bases. The CDR3 reads CASSRDGTGYEKLFF. CDR3 nucleotides: TGTGCCAGCAGCCGGGACGGGACAGGGTATGAAAAACTGTTTTTT.